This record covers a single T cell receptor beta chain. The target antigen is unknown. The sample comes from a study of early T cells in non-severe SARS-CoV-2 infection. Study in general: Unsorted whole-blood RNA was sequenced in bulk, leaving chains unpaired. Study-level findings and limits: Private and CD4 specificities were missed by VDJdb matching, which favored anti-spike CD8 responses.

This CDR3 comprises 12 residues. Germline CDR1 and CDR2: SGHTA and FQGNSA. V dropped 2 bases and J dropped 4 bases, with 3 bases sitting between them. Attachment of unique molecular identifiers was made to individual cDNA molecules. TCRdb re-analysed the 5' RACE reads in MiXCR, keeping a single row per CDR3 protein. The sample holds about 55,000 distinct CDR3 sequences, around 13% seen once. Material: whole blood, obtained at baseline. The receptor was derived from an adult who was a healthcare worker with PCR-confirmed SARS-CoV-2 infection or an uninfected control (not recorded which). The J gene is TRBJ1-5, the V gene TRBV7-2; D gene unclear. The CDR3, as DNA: TGTGCCAGCAGCTTAACAAATCAGCCCCAGCATTTT. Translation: CASSLTNQPQHF.